This is a list of T cell receptor beta chains from one sample in a study of blood T cell repertoires in COVID-19. Sequenced by immunoSEQ multiplex PCR; TCRdb stores in-frame clones only, minus some. This sample has 150,000 or so clones, with 91% found just once. The sample comprised peripheral blood. These receptors all stem from a man between 45 and 60 years old with acute or convalescent COVID-19. Each CDR3 is given with its conserved first and last residue. The D gene is left open where the match is weak. Some rows mark clone size as missing; the rest say once, few, many or name a class of expanded clone.

j_call | clone_size | v_call | d_call | cdr3_aa | cdr3_nt
TRBJ2-1 | . | TRBV4-1 | TRBD2 | CASSLTSGTYNEQFF | TGCGCCAGCAGCCTGACTAGCGGGACCTACAATGAGCAGTTCTTC
TRBJ2-4 | . | TRBV5-1 | . | CASSLTPPGGIAKNIQYF | TGCGCCAGCAGTTTAACCCCCCCGGGGGGCATTGCCAAAAACATTCAGTACTTC
TRBJ1-5 | . | TRBV19 | TRBD1 | CASSRQGDSNQPQHF | TGTGCCAGTAGTAGACAGGGGGATAGCAATCAGCCCCAGCATTTT
TRBJ1-6 | . | TRBV5-6 | TRBD1 | CASSQDRGGSPLHF | TGTGCCAGCAGCCAGGACAGGGGTGGATCACCCCTCCACTTT
TRBJ1-5 | . | TRBV28 | . | CASSLSVSNQPQHF | TGTGCCAGCAGTTTATCGGTAAGCAATCAGCCCCAGCATTTT
TRBJ1-5 | . | TRBV20-1 | . | CSAAGLPQHF | TGCAGTGCTGCGGGCCTGCCCCAGCATTTT
TRBJ2-1 | . | TRBV12-5 | . | CASGVTGYSEQFF | TGTGCTAGTGGTGTCACAGGGTACAGTGAGCAGTTCTTC
TRBJ2-1 | . | TRBV6-5 | TRBD2 | CASSYLAGRNEQFF | TGTGCCAGCAGTTATTTAGCGGGGAGGAATGAGCAGTTCTTC
TRBJ1-3 | . | TRBV6-5 | . | CASSQWGHSGNTIYF | TGTGCCAGCTCCCAATGGGGCCACTCTGGAAACACCATATATTTT
TRBJ1-6 | . | TRBV6-5 | TRBD1 | CASRPGQGNSPLHF | TGTGCCAGCCGGCCGGGACAGGGTAATTCACCCCTCCACTTT
TRBJ1-2 | . | TRBV2 | . | CASRGLPGYTF | TGTGCCAGCAGGGGACTTCCTGGCTACACCTTC
TRBJ1-5 | . | TRBV6-5 | . | CASTRMGGQPQHF | TGTGCCAGCACCCGGATGGGAGGGCAGCCCCAGCATTTT
TRBJ1-6 | . | TRBV12-3/TRBV12-4 | TRBD1 | CASSQGADSPLHF | TGTGCCAGCAGCCAGGGGGCTGATTCACCCCTCCACTTT
TRBJ2-5 | . | TRBV28 | TRBD1 | CASSFVQGVETQYF | TGTGCCAGCAGTTTTGTTCAGGGGGTGGAGACCCAGTACTTC
TRBJ1-2 | . | TRBV5-1 | . | CASSLEGDYGYTF | TGCGCCAGCAGCCTTGAGGGTGACTATGGCTACACCTTC
TRBJ2-7 | . | TRBV29-1 | . | CSTRDTSYEQYF | TGCAGCACCCGGGACACCTCCTACGAGCAGTACTTC
TRBJ1-3 | . | TRBV6-5 | TRBD1 | CASSTQGAGGNTIYF | TGTGCCAGCAGTACACAGGGGGCTGGTGGAAACACCATATATTTT
TRBJ1-6 | . | TRBV5-4 | . | CASSLRQDSPLHF | TGTGCCAGCAGCTTGCGTCAGGATTCACCCCTCCACTTT
TRBJ2-1 | . | TRBV12-3/TRBV12-4 | . | CASSFWEEQFF | TGTGCCAGCAGTTTCTGGGAGGAACAGTTCTTC
TRBJ1-1 | . | TRBV6-5 | . | CASSVIAGPSEAFF | TGTGCCAGCAGCGTGATAGCAGGGCCAAGTGAAGCTTTCTTT
TRBJ1-4 | . | TRBV9 | . | CASSVGGEVEKLFF | TGTGCCAGCAGCGTAGGGGGGGAAGTGGAAAAACTGTTTTTT
TRBJ1-6 | . | TRBV9 | . | CASSEDTSYNSPLHF | TGTGCCAGCAGCGAGGACACATCCTATAATTCACCCCTCCACTTT
TRBJ2-3 | . | TRBV5-1 | . | CASNLRDTQYF | TGCGCCAGCAACCTACGAGATACGCAGTATTTT
TRBJ1-5 | . | TRBV11-2 | . | CASSEPCRSCPQHF | TGTGCCAGCAGCGAACCGTGTAGATCATGCCCCCAGCATTTT
TRBJ1-6 | . | TRBV30 | TRBD1 | CAWSRDRSTSSYNSPLHF | TGTGCCTGGAGCCGGGACAGAAGTACTAGCTCCTATAATTCACCCCTCCACTTT
TRBJ2-2 | . | TRBV4-3 | . | CASSPTQGLTGELFF | TGCGCCAGCAGCCCTACTCAGGGGCTAACCGGGGAGCTGTTTTTT
TRBJ2-7 | . | TRBV4-1 | TRBD1 | CASSQTRTGDYEQYF | TGCGCCAGCAGCCAGACTAGGACAGGGGACTACGAGCAGTACTTC
TRBJ1-3 | . | TRBV7-2 | . | CASSLVRDFSGNTIYF | TGTGCCAGCAGCTTAGTAAGGGACTTCTCTGGAAACACCATATATTTT
TRBJ1-2 | once | TRBV18 | TRBD1 | CASSPGQGGGYTF | TGTGCCAGCTCACCGGGACAGGGGGGCGGCTACACCTTC
TRBJ1-3 | . | TRBV18 | . | CASSPSQGRGNTIYF | TGTGCCAGCTCGCCGAGTCAGGGGAGAGGAAACACCATATATTTT
TRBJ1-1 | . | TRBV9 | . | CASSVVGGAEAFF | TGTGCCAGCAGCGTAGTAGGGGGAGCTGAAGCTTTCTTT
TRBJ2-3 | . | TRBV7-3 | TRBD2 | CASSSTSGRGGGDTQYF | TGTGCCAGCAGCTCAACTAGCGGGAGGGGCGGGGGAGATACGCAGTATTTT
TRBJ1-1 | . | TRBV10-3 | TRBD1 | CAIRDRDTEAFF | TGTGCCATCAGAGACAGGGACACTGAAGCTTTCTTT
TRBJ2-3 | once | TRBV27 | TRBD2 | CASSPRWLAGASTDTQYF | TGTGCCAGCAGTCCCCGTTGGCTAGCGGGAGCTAGCACAGATACGCAGTATTTT
TRBJ2-1 | . | TRBV5-4 | TRBD2 | CASSSWGLAGGNEQFF | TGTGCCAGCAGCTCCTGGGGACTAGCGGGAGGGAATGAGCAGTTCTTC
TRBJ2-3 | . | TRBV9 | . | CASSASVAAITDTQYF | TGTGCCAGCAGCGCCTCGGTAGCGGCTATCACAGATACGCAGTATTTT
TRBJ1-1 | . | TRBV2 | . | CASTETALNTEAFF | TGTGCCAGCACTGAGACAGCCCTGAACACTGAAGCTTTCTTT
TRBJ2-5 | . | TRBV30 | TRBD2 | CAWSEAGVTQYF | TGTGCCTGGAGTGAGGCGGGGGTGACCCAGTACTTC
TRBJ2-1 | . | TRBV11-2 | TRBD2 | CASSETTSSHNEQFF | TGTGCCAGCAGCGAGACGACTAGCTCCCACAATGAGCAGTTCTTC
TRBJ2-7 | . | TRBV18 | TRBD2 | CASSPTGTSGTTRGEQYF | TGTGCCAGCTCACCTACCGGGACTAGCGGGACGACTAGGGGGGAGCAGTACTTC
TRBJ2-7 | . | TRBV5-5 | TRBD2 | CASSPFPGLEGGWWEQYF | TGTGCCAGCAGCCCTTTCCCGGGACTAGAGGGGGGGTGGTGGGAGCAGTACTTC
TRBJ1-1 | . | TRBV29-1 | . | CSVEYRENTEAFF | TGCAGCGTTGAATACCGAGAGAACACTGAAGCTTTCTTT
TRBJ2-7 | few | TRBV6-5 | TRBD1 | CASSPYRGSTYEQYF | TGTGCCAGCAGTCCCTACAGGGGAAGCACCTACGAGCAGTACTTC
TRBJ1-1 | . | TRBV10-3 | TRBD1 | CAIRPDRETEAFF | TGTGCCATCCGTCCTGACAGGGAGACTGAAGCTTTCTTT
TRBJ2-2 | . | TRBV7-9 | TRBD2 | CASSPRRAGVTGELFF | TGTGCCAGCAGCCCCCGCCGGGCGGGAGTCACCGGGGAGCTGTTTTTT
TRBJ2-7 | . | TRBV18 | TRBD1 | CASSPQGAEYEQYF | TGTGCCAGCTCACCGCAGGGGGCGGAATACGAGCAGTACTTC
TRBJ2-1 | . | TRBV19 | TRBD2 | CASSLGLAGGLGNEQFF | TGTGCCAGTAGTTTAGGACTAGCGGGGGGCTTAGGCAATGAGCAGTTCTTC
TRBJ2-7 | . | TRBV4-2 | . | CASSQETSLEQYF | TGTGCCAGCAGCCAAGAAACTAGCTTGGAGCAGTACTTC
TRBJ2-1 | . | TRBV2 | TRBD1 | CASSDRGFDNEQFF | TGTGCCAGCAGCGACAGGGGGTTCGACAATGAGCAGTTCTTC
TRBJ1-2 | . | TRBV7-9 | TRBD1 | CASSRGDRQNYGYTF | TGTGCCAGCAGCCGAGGGGACAGGCAGAACTATGGCTACACCTTC
TRBJ1-2 | . | TRBV6-2/TRBV6-3 | . | CASSYGQYGYTF | TGTGCCAGCAGTTACGGACAGTATGGCTACACCTTC
TRBJ1-2 | . | TRBV29-1 | TRBD1 | CSVGDRGLTNYGYTF | TGCAGCGTTGGGGACAGAGGGTTAACTAACTATGGCTACACCTTC